These 23 T cell receptor beta chains came from one sample sequenced in a study of cytomegalovirus exposure and HLA in healthy donors (dated by TCRdb to 2015 to 2018). To prepare the library, the immunoSEQ multiplex PCR assay was applied. Drawn from immuneACCESS, this table holds only the in-frame rearrangements with V and J called that TCRdb kept. Clones are partly lost; checked studies trace under half to an unresolved V gene and leave the rest unexplained. The sample table contains about 110,000 clones; only one count was recorded for approximately 95% of them. Roughly 0.7% of the sample lies in the top ten. Sequencing input: PBMCs. The receptor set was obtained from a woman between 18 and 29 years old in good health and CMV-seronegative.

The V call is TRBV11-3, the J call TRBJ1-1; no reliable D call. CDR1 SGHNT and CDR2 YENEEA come from the germline V gene. The CDR3 runs to 13 residues. The V and J ends lost 3 bases and 0 bases respectively, with 5 bases between them. The CDR3 loop is CASSLSLNTEAFF. DNA of the CDR3: TGTGCCAGCAGCTTGAGCTTGAACACTGAAGCTTTCTTT.

The V call is TRBV5-1, the J call TRBJ2-1; D possibly corresponds to TRBD2 (5 bases). With 7 bases removed from V and 6 bases from J, the gap between germline ends came to 5 bases. The CDR3 contains 10 residues. CDR1 SGHRS and CDR2 YFSETQ come from the germline V gene. The CDR3 region is CASRGNEQFF. DNA of the CDR3: TGCGCCAGCCGGGGCAATGAGCAGTTCTTC.

The rearrangement joins TRBV9 to TRBJ2-5, with D possibly TRBD1 on 6 matching bases. The germline V gene has CDR1 SGDLS and CDR2 YYNGEE. V dropped 3 bases and J dropped 0 bases, with 9 bases sitting between them. The CDR3 consists of 14 residues. Here the CDR3 reads CASSAGTNQETQYF. In DNA form, the CDR3 reads TGTGCCAGCAGCGCCGGGACAAACCAAGAGACCCAGTACTTC.

This clone was recorded once. The chain uses TRBV7-6 and TRBJ2-1; 11 bases agree with TRBD2. The CDR3 contains 16 residues. After removal of 5 bases from V and 0 bases from J, the junction contained 3 bases not matched to a gene. The germline V gene encodes CDR1 SGHVS and CDR2 FNYEAQ. The CDR3, as DNA: TGTGCCAGCAGCATTAGCGGGGGGGCCTCCTACAATGAGCAGTTCTTC. It is translated as CASSISGGASYNEQFF.

The gene calls are TRBV29-1 and TRBJ1-1; D not certain. The ends were cut back, 5 bases at V and 6 bases at J, with 10 bases in the middle. The germline V gene has CDR1 SQVTM and CDR2 ANQGSEA. The CDR3 length is 11 residues. In DNA form, the CDR3 reads TGCAGCGTTCCCAAAAACTCTGAAGCTTTCTTT. It is translated as CSVPKNSEAFF.

This rearrangement joins TRBV28 to TRBJ2-5; possibly TRBD1 for D (5 bases). The CDR3 is made up of 14 amino acids. CDR1 MDHEN and CDR2 SYDVKM come from the germline V gene. The V gene lost 11 bases and the J gene lost 4 bases, with 20 bases spanning the gap. This CDR3 reads CAAAPSRVAETQYF. The CDR3 DNA reads as TGTGCCGCAGCCCCCAGCAGGGTCGCAGAGACCCAGTACTTC.

This rearrangement joins TRBV9 to TRBJ2-3; 10 positions agree with TRBD2. Germline V CDR1 and CDR2: SGDLS, YYNGEE. V dropped 2 bases and J dropped 4; count of bases not matched to a gene: 16. This CDR3 spans 19 amino acids. CDR3 in amino acids: CASSVGLAGAFRVADTQYF. The CDR3 nucleotides read TGTGCCAGCAGCGTTGGCCTAGCGGGGGCCTTCCGAGTGGCAGATACGCAGTATTTT.

The V and J genes are TRBV6-5 and TRBJ1-1, with no clear D. The V end was cut by 8 bases, the J end by 4 bases, with 14 bases between. From germline, CDR1 is MNHEY and CDR2 SVGAGI. The CDR3 sequence is 13 residues long. The CDR3 coding sequence is TGTGCCAGCGAAGGCCGATGGAGCACTGAAGCTTTCTTT. It translates to CASEGRWSTEAFF.

The chain uses TRBV7-9 and TRBJ2-7; 8 nucleotides line up with TRBD1. Germline V CDR1 and CDR2: SEHNR, FQNEAQ (reference sequence). V lost 1 base and J lost 4; bases outside the gene matches: 6. The CDR3 loop spans 15 amino acids. The CDR3, as DNA: TGTGCCAGCAGCTTAGGACAGGGGAAGGGGTACGAGCAGTACTTC. It codes for CASSLGQGKGYEQYF.

This rearrangement joins TRBV7-2 to TRBJ2-5, with 11 bases matching TRBD2. V shed 5 bases, J shed 5 bases, and the junction held 7 bases outside the gene matches. The CDR3 is 15 amino acids. Germline V gene data show CDR1 as SGHTA and CDR2 as FQGNSA. The CDR3 DNA reads TGTGCCAGCAGCCCAAGACTAGCGGGGAGGGAGACCCAGTACTTC. Protein sequence: CASSPRLAGRETQYF.

This clone appeared a single time. The CDR3 protein is CASSLDRNSNQPQHF. In DNA, the CDR3 is TGCGCCAGCAGTCTAGACAGAAATAGCAATCAGCCCCAGCATTTT. The rearrangement links TRBV23-1 to TRBJ1-5, with D possibly TRBD1 on 5 matching bases. TRBV23-1 is an open reading frame whose function is uncertain. The CDR3 contains 15 residues. Trimming took off 4 bases at V and 0 bases at J, with 10 bases between the two ends.

The V and J genes are TRBV6-5 and TRBJ2-1, with 9 positions matching TRBD1. The CDR3 is made up of 16 amino acids. CDR1 and CDR2 from the germline V gene are MNHEY and SVGAGI. V lost 3 bases to trimming and J lost 4 bases; unmatched junction nucleotides: 7. The CDR3 protein is CASSYTTGGFYNEQFF. The CDR3 DNA reads TGTGCCAGCAGTTATACAACAGGGGGCTTTTACAATGAGCAGTTCTTC.

The chain carries TRBV28 and TRBJ1-5; 8 bases fit TRBD1. After removal of 3 bases from V and 3 bases from J, the junction contained 7 bases not matched to a gene. CDR1 and CDR2 (germline): MDHEN, SYDVKM. There are 16 residues in the CDR3. CDR3 residues: CASSLLGRGLNQPQHF. The CDR3 nucleotides read TGTGCCAGCAGTTTGTTAGGCAGGGGGCTCAATCAGCCCCAGCATTTT.

This chain uses TRBV7-8 with TRBJ2-7; D uncertain. The ends were cut back, 0 bases at V and 5 bases at J, with 20 bases in the middle. Germline CDR1 and CDR2: SGHVS and FQNEAQ. The CDR3 runs to 17 residues. The CDR3 DNA reads TGTGCCAGCAGCTTAGCGCAATACCAGGTGTTGATCCACGAGCAGTACTTC. Its translation: CASSLAQYQVLIHEQYF.

The chain couples TRBV28 to TRBJ1-5; 7 bases line up with TRBD1. This CDR3 has 15 amino acids. Germline V lookup: CDR1 MDHEN, CDR2 SYDVKM. Trimming removed 6 bases from V and 3 bases from J; junction bases left unmatched: 8. The DNA for the CDR3 is TGTGCCAGCAGGTCCGGGACAGACTTCAATCAGCCCCAGCATTTT. Translated, it gives CASRSGTDFNQPQHF.

The chain uses TRBV11-2 and TRBJ2-2, with 8 bases identical to TRBD1. V lost 5 bases, J lost 4 bases, and 6 bases stayed unmatched. The CDR3 consists of 15 residues. Germline V gives CDR1 SGHAT, CDR2 FQNNGV. DNA for the CDR3: TGTGCCAGCAGCGCAGGACAGGGCGCCACCGGGGAGCTGTTTTTT. As protein: CASSAGQGATGELFF.

CDR3 protein: CASSQAGPKYF. The CDR3 region has the DNA TGTGCCAGCAGCCAAGCAGGGCCAAAGTACTTC. The rearrangement links TRBV14 to TRBJ2-7; D might be TRBD1 (5 bases). This CDR3 has 11 residues. Looked up from germline, CDR1 is SGHDN and CDR2 is FVKESK. Trimming left V 1 base short and J 11 bases short, with 9 bases between.

The V and J genes are TRBV29-1 and TRBJ2-3, with no clear D. Germline CDR1 and CDR2: SQVTM and ANQGSEA. This CDR3 has 14 amino acids. The ends were cut back, 0 bases at V and 4 bases at J, with 11 bases in the middle. This chain's CDR3 is CSVEERIHADTQYF. As DNA, the CDR3 is TGCAGCGTTGAAGAGAGGATTCACGCAGATACGCAGTATTTT.

This clone was seen only once. This chain joins TRBV14 and TRBJ2-1, with 7 bases lining up with TRBD1. V shed 2 bases and J 1 base; nucleotides not matched to a gene: 8. Germline CDR1 and CDR2: SGHDN and FVKESK. The CDR3 runs 17 residues. The CDR3 loop reads CASSQKGQIISYNEQFF. The CDR3 DNA follows: TGTGCCAGCAGCCAAAAGGGACAGATTATATCCTACAATGAGCAGTTCTTC.

CDR3 sequence: CASSSKGTGGFGTGELFF. CDR3 nucleotides: TGTGCCAGCAGTTCAAAAGGGACAGGGGGCTTTGGCACCGGGGAGCTGTTTTTT. The rearrangement uses TRBV27 and TRBJ2-2; 12 nucleotides agree with TRBD1. Germline V lookup: CDR1 MNHEY, CDR2 SMNVEV (reference sequence). With 4 bases clipped from V and 4 bases from J, the junction kept 10 bases outside the gene matches. The length of the CDR3 is 18 residues.

The V and J genes are TRBV28 and TRBJ2-2; 7 bases are a match to TRBD1. Looked up from germline, CDR1 is MDHEN and CDR2 is SYDVKM. The CDR3 totals 15 residues. V was clipped by 5 bases and J by 0 bases; unmatched bases: 3. CDR3 sequence: CASSAQGPNTGELFF. Written as DNA, the CDR3 is TGTGCCAGCAGTGCACAGGGGCCGAACACCGGGGAGCTGTTTTTT. Complete variable domain (other parts from reference TRBV28 and TRBJ2-2): DVKVTQSSRYLVKRTGEKVFLECVQDMDHENMFWYRQDPGLGLRLIYFSYDVKMKEKGDIPEGYSVSREKKERFSLILESASTNQTSMYLCASSAQGPNTGELFFGEGSRLTVL.

V usage is TRBV27 and J usage is TRBJ1-2; the D is unclear. Germline CDR1 reads MNHEY; CDR2 reads SMNVEV (reference sequence). The CDR3 runs to 13 residues. Deletions cut 5 bases from V and 6 bases from J, with 13 bases between. The CDR3 DNA is TGTGCCAGCAGTGCGGCGGTGCCGGATGGCTACACCTTC. It encodes CASSAAVPDGYTF.

The J gene is TRBJ2-5, the V gene TRBV27; D gene uncertain. Germline lookup yields CDR1 MNHEY and CDR2 SMNVEV (reference sequence). The CDR3 is 14 residues long. The V and J ends lost 6 bases and 5 bases respectively, with 16 bases between them. CDR3 nucleotides: TGTGCCAGCAGCCCTGGGCTATCTCGGGAGACCCAGTACTTC. Encoded protein: CASSPGLSRETQYF.